This entry lists 16 T cell receptor beta chains sequenced from one sample in a study of blood T cells in healthy people across ages. A second about 7 to 11 cycle PCR used barcoded and J-beta primers. TCRdb redid the calling of the 5' RACE reads with MiXCR, one entry per CDR3 protein. The sample records 710,000 or so distinct CDR3 sequences, 22% being singletons. The material sequenced was blood. These receptors were collected from a man between 65 and 85 years old in good health.

This clonotype has only a few counts. The chain couples TRBV6-6 to TRBJ2-7; 9 positions agree with TRBD1. CDR3 length equals 15 residues. The germline CDR1 and CDR2 sequences are MNHNY and SVGAGI (reference sequence). V lost 4 bases and J lost 1; bases outside the gene matches: 5. The CDR3 is CASSSDRGPSYEQYF. DNA for the CDR3: TGTGCCAGCAGTTCGGACAGGGGCCCATCCTACGAGCAGTACTTC.

CDR3 nucleotide sequence: TGTGCCAGCAGCCTCGACGGATACTCCTACAATGAGCAGTTCTTC. Protein product: CASSLDGYSYNEQFF. The genes are TRBV7-9 and TRBJ2-1; D remains unclear. Germline loops: CDR1 SEHNR, CDR2 FQNEAQ (reference sequence). The V and J ends lost 5 bases and 0 bases respectively, with 11 bases between them. The CDR3 sequence is 15 residues long.

The chain couples TRBV7-2 to TRBJ2-3; D remains ambiguous. Trimming took off 1 base at V and 9 bases at J, with 11 bases between the two ends. The CDR3 totals 13 residues. Looked up from germline, CDR1 is SGHTA and CDR2 is FQGNSA. The CDR3 spells CASSLEVQRTQYF. As DNA, the CDR3 is TGTGCCAGCAGCTTAGAAGTGCAGAGAACGCAGTATTTT.

This clonotype was counted a few times. The V gene is TRBV24-1, the J gene TRBJ2-2; D unresolved. CDR3 length equals 16 residues. Trimming left V 9 bases short and J 0 bases short, with 16 bases between. The germline V gene has CDR1 KGHDR and CDR2 SFDVKD. The DNA of the CDR3 is TGTGCCACCTCCGGATTAGCCAACGCGAACACCGGGGAGCTGTTTTTT. Translating it yields CATSGLANANTGELFF.

CDR3 amino acids: CSVDGASGNTIYF. For the CDR3, the DNA is TGCAGCGTTGACGGAGCCTCTGGAAACACCATATATTTT. This chain connects TRBV29-1 to TRBJ1-3; D is unclear. The CDR3 runs to 13 residues. Per the germline V gene, CDR1 is SQVTM and CDR2 is ANQGSEA. V lost 3 bases to trimming and J lost 0 bases, with 6 bases between them.

V usage is TRBV7-9 and J usage is TRBJ2-2; unclear D gene. The ends were cut back, 5 bases at V and 1 base at J, with 11 bases in the middle. This CDR3 is built from 15 residues. The germline gives CDR1 SEHNR, CDR2 FQNEAQ (reference sequence). The CDR3 nucleotides read TGTGCCAGCAGCGCGGCAGAGCGGAACACCGGGGAGCTGTTTTTT. Translated, it gives CASSAAERNTGELFF.

In this sample, this clonotype turned up a few times. J is TRBJ1-3 and V is TRBV5-1; D is unresolved. V was clipped by 0 bases and J by 6 bases, with 7 bases between them. The CDR3 has 13 amino acids. Germline CDR1 is SGHRS and CDR2 is YFSETQ. Here the CDR3 DNA reads TGCGCCAGCAGCTTGGACCCGCCAAACACCATATATTTT. It codes for CASSLDPPNTIYF.

The CDR3 sequence is CATSRDWLAGSNEQFF. DNA of the CDR3: TGTGCCACCAGCAGAGATTGGCTAGCGGGAAGCAATGAGCAGTTCTTC. The V call is TRBV15, the J call TRBJ2-1, with 9 bases lining up with TRBD2. V shed 0 bases and J 6 bases; nucleotides not matched to a gene: 6. CDR3 size: 16 residues. Per the germline V gene, CDR1 is LNHNV and CDR2 is YYDKDF (reference sequence).

This clonotype was counted between two and nine times. The chain is built from TRBV5-3 and TRBJ2-7, with a tentative D call TRBD1 (6 bases). TRBV5-3 is reported as an ORF; its role is uncertain. The CDR3 is made up of 13 amino acids. The V and J ends lost 9 bases and 2 bases respectively, with 15 bases between them. In DNA, the CDR3 is TGTGCCACAGCCGGACAGAGACCCTACGAGCAGTACTTC. Residues: CATAGQRPYEQYF.

This sequence joins TRBV20-1 and TRBJ2-5; TRBD2 agrees at 10 bases. Germline V lookup: CDR1 DFQATT, CDR2 SNEGSKA (reference sequence). Unmatched junction bases numbered 3, after V lost 5 bases and J lost 3 bases. This CDR3 region has 13 residues. In nucleotides, the CDR3 is TGCAGTGCTTCCGGACTAGCGGAAGAGACCCAGTACTTC. Translation gives CSASGLAEETQYF.

In the case of this clonotype: One junction end does not reproduce the germline sequence, and a read error may be involved. The rearrangement links TRBV6-5 to TRBJ1-1, with a weak D call TRBD1 (5 bases). Germline CDR1 MNHEY, CDR2 SVGAGI. This CDR3 region has 15 residues. In DNA form, the CDR3 reads TGTACCAGCAGTTCGGGGGACGGACAGAACACTGAAGCTTTCTTT. Translating gives CTSSSGDGQNTEAFF.

The chain couples TRBV20-1 to TRBJ2-1; 9 nucleotides agree with TRBD2. Germline CDR1 DFQATT, CDR2 SNEGSKA (reference sequence). V was pared by 6 bases and J by 9 bases, with 15 bases of the junction left unmatched. The length of the CDR3 is 15 residues. CDR3 bases: TGCAGTGCCAGAACCCTAGCGGGACGGGGACCTGAGCAGTTCTTC. Encoded protein: CSARTLAGRGPEQFF.

The chain couples TRBV5-1 to TRBJ2-3; 9 nucleotides match TRBD2. CDR1 is SGHRS, CDR2 YFSETQ, per germline. V was clipped by 6 bases and J by 3 bases; unmatched bases: 8. The CDR3 contains 15 residues. CDR3 nucleotides: TGCGCCAGCAACTTAGCGGGAGTAACAACAGATACGCAGTATTTT. Its protein is CASNLAGVTTDTQYF.

This clonotype was counted between two and nine times. V gene TRBV12-3 or TRBV12-4 combines with J gene TRBJ2-2, with a possible D match to TRBD2 (5 bases). This CDR3 spans 17 amino acids. The V and J ends lost 3 bases and 1 base respectively, with 15 bases between them. This chain's CDR3 is CASSFERSKGNTGELFF. CDR3 nucleotides: TGTGCCAGCAGTTTTGAGCGGTCGAAGGGGAACACCGGGGAGCTGTTTTTT.

This chain connects TRBV11-2 to TRBJ2-7; the D is unclear. CDR3 size: 15 residues. Deletions cut 5 bases from V and 8 bases from J, with 22 bases between. Germline CDR1 is SGHAT and CDR2 is FQNNGV. CDR3 amino acids: CASSPTHGPPYKQYF. The CDR3 DNA is TGTGCCAGCAGCCCCACCCATGGACCCCCTTATAAGCAGTACTTC.

This clonotype occurred a few times. The J gene is TRBJ2-5, the V gene TRBV12-3 or TRBV12-4; TRBD1 is a possible D gene (5 bases). The end of the DNA is better explained by TRBJ2-7, so the J call may be wrong. The CDR3 is made up of 14 amino acids. CDR3 region: CASSPLRQSYEQYF. The CDR3 DNA is TGTGCCAGCAGCCCCCTGAGACAGTCCTACGAGCAGTACTTC.